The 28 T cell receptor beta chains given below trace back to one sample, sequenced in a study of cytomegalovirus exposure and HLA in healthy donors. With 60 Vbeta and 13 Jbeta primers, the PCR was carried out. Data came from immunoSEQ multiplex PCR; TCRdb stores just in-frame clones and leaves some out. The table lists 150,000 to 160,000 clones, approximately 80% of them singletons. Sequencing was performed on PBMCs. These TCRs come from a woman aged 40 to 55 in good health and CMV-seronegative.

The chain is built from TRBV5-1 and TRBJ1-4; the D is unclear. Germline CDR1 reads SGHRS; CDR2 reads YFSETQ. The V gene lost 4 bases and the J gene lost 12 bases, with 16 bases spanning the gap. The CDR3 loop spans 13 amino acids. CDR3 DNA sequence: TGCGCCAGCAGCCCGGAAGGACTCGGAGAACTGTTTTTT. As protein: CASSPEGLGELFF.

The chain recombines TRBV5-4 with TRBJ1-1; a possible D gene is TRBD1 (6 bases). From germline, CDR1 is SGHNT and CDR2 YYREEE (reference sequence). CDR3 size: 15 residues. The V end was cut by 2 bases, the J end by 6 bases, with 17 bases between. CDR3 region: CASSLGRGDYAEAFF. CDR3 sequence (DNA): TGTGCCAGCAGCTTAGGGAGGGGGGACTACGCTGAAGCTTTCTTT.

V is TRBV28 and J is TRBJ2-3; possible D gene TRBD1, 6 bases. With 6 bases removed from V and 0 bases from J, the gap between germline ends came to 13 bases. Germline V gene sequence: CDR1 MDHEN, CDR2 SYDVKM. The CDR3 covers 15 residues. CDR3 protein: CASSGQTASTDTQYF. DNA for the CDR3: TGTGCCAGCAGCGGACAGACGGCTAGCACAGATACGCAGTATTTT.

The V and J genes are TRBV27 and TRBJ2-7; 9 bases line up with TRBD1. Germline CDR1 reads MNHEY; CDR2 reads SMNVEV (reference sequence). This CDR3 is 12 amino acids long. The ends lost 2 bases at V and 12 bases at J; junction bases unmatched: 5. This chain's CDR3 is CASSLRDRDWYF. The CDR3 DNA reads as TGTGCCAGCAGTTTACGGGACAGGGACTGGTACTTC.

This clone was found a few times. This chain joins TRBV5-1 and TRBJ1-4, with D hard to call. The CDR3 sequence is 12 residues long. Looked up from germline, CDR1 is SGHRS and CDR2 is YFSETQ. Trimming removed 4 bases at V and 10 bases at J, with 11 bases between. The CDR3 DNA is TGCGCCAGCAGCCTACCAGAGGGAAAACTGTTTTTT. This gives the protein CASSLPEGKLFF. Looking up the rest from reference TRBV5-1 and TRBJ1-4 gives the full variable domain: KAGVTQTPRYLIKTRGQQVTLSCSPISGHRSVSWYQQTPGQGLQFLFEYFSETQRNKGNFPGRFSGRQFSNSRSEMNVSTLELGDSALYLCASSLPEGKLFFGSGTQLSVL.

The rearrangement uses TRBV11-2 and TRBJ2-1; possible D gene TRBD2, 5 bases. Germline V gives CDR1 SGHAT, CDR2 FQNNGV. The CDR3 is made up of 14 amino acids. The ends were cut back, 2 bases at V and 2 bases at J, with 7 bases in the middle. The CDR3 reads CASSLPGTYNEQFF. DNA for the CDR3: TGTGCCAGCAGCTTACCCGGGACCTACAATGAGCAGTTCTTC.

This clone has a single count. CDR3 residues: CASSSDFSVGYEQYF. The CDR3 nucleotides are TGTGCCAGCAGTTCCGATTTTAGCGTGGGCTACGAGCAGTACTTC. This chain links TRBV7-9 with TRBJ2-7; a possible D gene is TRBD2 (5 bases). From germline, CDR1 is SEHNR and CDR2 FQNEAQ (reference sequence). The V end lost 6 bases, the J end lost 3 bases, and 18 bases lay between the germline ends. There are 15 residues in the CDR3.

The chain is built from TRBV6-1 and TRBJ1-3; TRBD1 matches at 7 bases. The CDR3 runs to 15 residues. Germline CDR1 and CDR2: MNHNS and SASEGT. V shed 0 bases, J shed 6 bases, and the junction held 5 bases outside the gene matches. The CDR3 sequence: CASSEASDRENTIYF. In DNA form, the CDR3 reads TGTGCCAGCAGTGAAGCGAGCGACAGGGAAAACACCATATATTTT.

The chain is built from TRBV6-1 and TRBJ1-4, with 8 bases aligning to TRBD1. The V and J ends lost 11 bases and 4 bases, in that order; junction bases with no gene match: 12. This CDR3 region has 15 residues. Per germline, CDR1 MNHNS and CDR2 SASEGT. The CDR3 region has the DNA TGTGCCCAGGGGGACAGGAAGAGGAGTAATGAAAAACTGTTTTTT. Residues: CAQGDRKRSNEKLFF.

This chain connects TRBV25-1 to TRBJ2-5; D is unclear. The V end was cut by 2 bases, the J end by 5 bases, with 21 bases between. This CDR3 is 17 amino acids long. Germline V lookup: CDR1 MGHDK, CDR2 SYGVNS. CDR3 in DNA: TGTGCCAGCAGTGAAGGATCTCTTGGAATAGCATGGGAGACCCAGTACTTC. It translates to CASSEGSLGIAWETQYF.

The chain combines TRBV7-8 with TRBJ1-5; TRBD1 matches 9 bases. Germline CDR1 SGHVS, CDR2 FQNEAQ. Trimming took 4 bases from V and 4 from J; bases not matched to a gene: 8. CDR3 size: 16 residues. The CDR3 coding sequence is TGTGCCAGCAGCTACACGGACAGGGGTACTAATCAGCCCCAGCATTTT. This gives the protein CASSYTDRGTNQPQHF.

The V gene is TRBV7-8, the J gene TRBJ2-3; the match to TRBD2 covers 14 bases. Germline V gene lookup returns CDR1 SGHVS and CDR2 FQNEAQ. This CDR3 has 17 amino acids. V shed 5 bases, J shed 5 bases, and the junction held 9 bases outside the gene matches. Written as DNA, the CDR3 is TGTGCCAGCAGCCTACGACTAGCGGGAGGGCCTGGAGATACGCAGTATTTT. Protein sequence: CASSLRLAGGPGDTQYF.

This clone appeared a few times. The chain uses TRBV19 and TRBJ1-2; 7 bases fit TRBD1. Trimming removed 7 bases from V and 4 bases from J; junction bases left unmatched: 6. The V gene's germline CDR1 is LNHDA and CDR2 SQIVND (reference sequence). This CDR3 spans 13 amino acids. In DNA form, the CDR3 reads TGTGCCAGTAAAGGGGGCGCTGGCTATGGCTACACCTTC. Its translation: CASKGGAGYGYTF.

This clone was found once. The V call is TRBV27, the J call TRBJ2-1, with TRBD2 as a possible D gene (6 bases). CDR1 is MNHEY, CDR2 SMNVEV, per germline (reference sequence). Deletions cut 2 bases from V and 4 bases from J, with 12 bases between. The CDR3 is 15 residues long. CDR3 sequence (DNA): TGTGCCAGCAGTTTAAGTCCTAGCGAGTACAATGAGCAGTTCTTC. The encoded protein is CASSLSPSEYNEQFF.

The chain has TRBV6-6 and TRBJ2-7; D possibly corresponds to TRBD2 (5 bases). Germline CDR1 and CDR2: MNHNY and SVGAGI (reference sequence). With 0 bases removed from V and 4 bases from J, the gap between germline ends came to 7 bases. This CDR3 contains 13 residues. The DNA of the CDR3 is TGTGCCAGCAGTTACTCCCGGGGTTACGAGCAGTACTTC. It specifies CASSYSRGYEQYF.

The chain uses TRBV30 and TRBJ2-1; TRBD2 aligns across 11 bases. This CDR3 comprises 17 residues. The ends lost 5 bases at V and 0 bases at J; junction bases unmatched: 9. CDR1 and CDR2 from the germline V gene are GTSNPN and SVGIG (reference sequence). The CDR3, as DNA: TGTGCCTGGGGGGGACTAGCGGAGGAACGCTCCTACAATGAGCAGTTCTTC. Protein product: CAWGGLAEERSYNEQFF.

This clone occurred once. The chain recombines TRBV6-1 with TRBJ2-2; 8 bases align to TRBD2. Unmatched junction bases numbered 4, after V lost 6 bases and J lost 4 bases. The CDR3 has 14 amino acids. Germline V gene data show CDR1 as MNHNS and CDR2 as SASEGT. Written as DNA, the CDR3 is TGTGCCAGCAGCATTAGCGGGGCCACCGGGGAGCTGTTTTTT. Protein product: CASSISGATGELFF.

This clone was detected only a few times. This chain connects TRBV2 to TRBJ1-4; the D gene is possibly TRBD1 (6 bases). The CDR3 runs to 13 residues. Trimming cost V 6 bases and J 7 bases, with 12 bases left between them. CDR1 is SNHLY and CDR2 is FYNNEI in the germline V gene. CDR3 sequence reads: CASRQGVVEKLFF. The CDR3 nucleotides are TGTGCCAGCAGACAGGGCGTAGTTGAAAAACTGTTTTTT.

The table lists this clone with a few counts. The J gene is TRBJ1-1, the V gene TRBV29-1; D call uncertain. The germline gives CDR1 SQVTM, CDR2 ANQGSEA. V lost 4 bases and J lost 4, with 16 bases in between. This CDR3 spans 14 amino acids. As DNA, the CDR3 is TGCAGCGTTGGCGGGGTGGGGTTGGGCACTGAAGCTTTCTTT. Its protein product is CSVGGVGLGTEAFF.

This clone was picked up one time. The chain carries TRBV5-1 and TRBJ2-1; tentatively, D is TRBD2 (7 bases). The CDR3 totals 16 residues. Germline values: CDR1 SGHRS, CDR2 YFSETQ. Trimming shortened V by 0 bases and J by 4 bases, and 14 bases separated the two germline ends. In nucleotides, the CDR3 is TGCGCCAGCAGCTTGGCCTTGGGGGGGGCTTACAATGAGCAGTTCTTC. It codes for CASSLALGGAYNEQFF.

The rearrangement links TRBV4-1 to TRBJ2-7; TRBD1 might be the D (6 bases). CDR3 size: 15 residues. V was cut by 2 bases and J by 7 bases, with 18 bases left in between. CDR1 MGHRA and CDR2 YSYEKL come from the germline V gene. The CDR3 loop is CASSQRKGVLREQYF. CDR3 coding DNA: TGCGCCAGCAGCCAACGGAAGGGGGTTCTCAGGGAGCAGTACTTC.

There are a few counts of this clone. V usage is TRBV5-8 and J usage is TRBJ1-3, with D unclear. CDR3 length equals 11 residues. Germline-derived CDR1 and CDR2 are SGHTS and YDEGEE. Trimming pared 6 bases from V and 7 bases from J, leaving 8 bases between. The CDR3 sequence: CASILSNTIYF. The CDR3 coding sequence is TGTGCCAGCATCCTTAGCAACACCATATATTTT. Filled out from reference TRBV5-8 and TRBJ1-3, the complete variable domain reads EAGVTQSPTHLIKTRGQQATLRCSPISGHTSVYWYQQALGLGLQFLLWYDEGEERNRGNFPPRFSGRQFPNYSSELNVNALELEDSALYLCASILSNTIYFGEGSWLTVV.

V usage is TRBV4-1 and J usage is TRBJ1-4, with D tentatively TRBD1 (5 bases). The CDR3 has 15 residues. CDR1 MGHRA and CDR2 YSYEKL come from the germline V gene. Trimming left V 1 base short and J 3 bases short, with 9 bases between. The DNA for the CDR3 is TGCGCCAGCAGCCAAGTGTCCAGGGCTAATGAAAAACTGTTTTTT. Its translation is CASSQVSRANEKLFF.

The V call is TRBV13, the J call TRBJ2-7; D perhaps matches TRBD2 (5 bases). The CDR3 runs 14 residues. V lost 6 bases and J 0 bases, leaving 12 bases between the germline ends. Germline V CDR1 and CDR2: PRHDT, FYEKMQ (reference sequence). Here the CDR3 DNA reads TGTGCCAGCAGGGCGGCGGGCTTCTCCTACGAGCAGTACTTC. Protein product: CASRAAGFSYEQYF.

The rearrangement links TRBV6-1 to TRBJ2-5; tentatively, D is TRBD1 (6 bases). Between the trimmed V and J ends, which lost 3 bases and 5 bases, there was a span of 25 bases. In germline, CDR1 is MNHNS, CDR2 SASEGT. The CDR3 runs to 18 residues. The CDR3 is CASSDLRGGRGHEETQYF. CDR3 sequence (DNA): TGTGCCAGCAGTGACCTCCGCGGTGGCAGGGGCCATGAGGAGACCCAGTACTTC.

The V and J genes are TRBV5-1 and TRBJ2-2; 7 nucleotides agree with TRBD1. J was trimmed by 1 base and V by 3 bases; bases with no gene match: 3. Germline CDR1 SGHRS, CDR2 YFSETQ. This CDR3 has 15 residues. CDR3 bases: TGCGCCAGCAGCTCCCAGGGGGTGAACACCGGGGAGCTGTTTTTT. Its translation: CASSSQGVNTGELFF.

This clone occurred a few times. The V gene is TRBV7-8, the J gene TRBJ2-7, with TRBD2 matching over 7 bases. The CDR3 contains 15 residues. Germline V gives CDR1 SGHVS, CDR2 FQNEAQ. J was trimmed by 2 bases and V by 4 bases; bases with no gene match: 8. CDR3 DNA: TGTGCCAGCAGCTGGTTGGGGGGGACCACCTACGAGCAGTACTTC. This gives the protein CASSWLGGTTYEQYF.

CDR3 nucleotides: TGTGCCAGCAGTCATACCGACGGGCAGGGAGGCTACACCTTC. It codes for CASSHTDGQGGYTF. The genes are TRBV6-1 and TRBJ1-2; D might be TRBD1 (5 bases). The CDR3 spans 14 residues. Germline lookup yields CDR1 MNHNS and CDR2 SASEGT. The V end lost 5 bases, the J end lost 8 bases, and 18 bases lay between the germline ends.